This T cell receptor (beta chain) was identified in a study of blood T cell repertoires in COVID-19. Across the study: T cells, B-cell-depleted T cells, or PBMCs supplied cDNA or gDNA.

Deletions cut 1 base from V and 7 bases from J, with 13 bases between. The CDR3 has 14 amino acids. Germline V gene lookup returns CDR1 SNHLY and CDR2 FYNNEI. Produced via immunoSEQ multiplex PCR; TCRdb's table is partial and in-frame only. The data contain about 230,000 clones, 86% of them singletons. The sample comprised PBMCs or T cells enriched from blood (not recorded which). This sequence joins TRBV2 and TRBJ1-2, with D possibly TRBD1 on 5 matching bases. The origin of this receptor is a man aged 18 to 29 who had recovered from COVID-19. CDR3 amino acids: CASSEVVRVGGYTF. In DNA form, the CDR3 reads TGTGCCAGCAGTGAAGTTGTCAGGGTCGGTGGCTACACCTTC.